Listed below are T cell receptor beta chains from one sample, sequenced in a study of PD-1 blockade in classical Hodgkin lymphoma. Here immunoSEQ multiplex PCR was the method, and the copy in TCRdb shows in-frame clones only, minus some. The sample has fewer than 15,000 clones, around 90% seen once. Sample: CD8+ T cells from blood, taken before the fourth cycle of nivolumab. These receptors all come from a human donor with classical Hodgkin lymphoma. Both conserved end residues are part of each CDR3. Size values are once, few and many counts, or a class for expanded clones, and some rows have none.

CDR3: CASSEALRGGAGTGELFF
V: TRBV2
J: TRBJ2-2
size: once

CDR3: CASSSGRQGDEKLFF
V: TRBV5-1
J: TRBJ1-4
size: -

CDR3: CASSQKNSVNNSPLHF
V: TRBV4-2
J: TRBJ1-6
size: -

CDR3: CASSLGGDYEQYF
V: TRBV11-2
J: TRBJ2-7
size: -

CDR3: CVRSRECFAQYF
V: TRBV7-5
J: TRBJ2-5
size: -

CDR3: CASSMDFPGNTIYF
V: TRBV25-1
J: TRBJ1-3
size: -

CDR3: CASSQVRQGDYEQYF
V: TRBV4-1
J: TRBJ2-7
size: -

CDR3: CASSYGGFFNEQYF
V: TRBV27
J: TRBJ2-7
size: -

CDR3: CSVDGTSGVPADTQYF
V: TRBV29-1
J: TRBJ2-3
size: -

CDR3: CASSFFGSRNEQFF
V: TRBV28
J: TRBJ2-1
size: -

CDR3: CASGTSGWNEQFF
V: TRBV7-9
J: TRBJ2-1
size: -

CDR3: CASSEMTEETQYF
V: TRBV2
J: TRBJ2-5
size: -

CDR3: CASSFTAIYEQYF
V: TRBV6-6
J: TRBJ2-7
size: -

CDR3: CSVTPGLAAYEQYF
V: TRBV29-1
J: TRBJ2-7
size: -

CDR3: CASSPWSGADTQYF
V: TRBV9
J: TRBJ2-3
size: -

CDR3: CASSWRQGAGDTEAFF
V: TRBV28
J: TRBJ1-1
size: -

CDR3: CASSSPGLGDNEQFF
V: TRBV18
J: TRBJ2-1
size: -

CDR3: CASSPRGEPGELFF
V: TRBV18
J: TRBJ2-2
size: -

CDR3: CASSLDRANEKLFF
V: TRBV5-8
J: TRBJ1-4
size: -

CDR3: CASSLSGTSAMGELFF
V: TRBV5-5
J: TRBJ2-2
size: -

CDR3: CASSWGGGQVEQYF
V: TRBV27
J: TRBJ2-7
size: -

CDR3: CASSEEGAGNTEAFF
V: TRBV25-1
J: TRBJ1-1
size: -

CDR3: CAFRERVDYGYTF
V: TRBV30
J: TRBJ1-2
size: few

CDR3: CASSLARLETQYF
V: TRBV7-9
J: TRBJ2-5
size: -

CDR3: CASSLAGYYNEQFF
V: TRBV5-1
J: TRBJ2-1
size: -

CDR3: CASSQAQGEKLFF
V: TRBV4-1
J: TRBJ1-4
size: -

CDR3: CASSSTGRVYEQYF
V: TRBV7-9
J: TRBJ2-7
size: -

CDR3: CAKSTGELFF
V: TRBV7-9
J: TRBJ2-2
size: -

CDR3: CASSGGSYEQYF
V: TRBV7-9
J: TRBJ2-7
size: -

CDR3: CASSPLAGGETQYF
V: TRBV13
J: TRBJ2-5
size: -

CDR3: CASSLWTSAGQNIQYF
V: TRBV28
J: TRBJ2-4
size: -

CDR3: CASSSRMNTEAFF
V: TRBV7-8
J: TRBJ1-1
size: -

CDR3: CASRLGGLAESDTQYF
V: TRBV27
J: TRBJ2-3
size: -

CDR3: CAGGQKTTNEKLFF
V: TRBV28
J: TRBJ1-4
size: -

CDR3: CASSTTSSGEAKNIQYF
V: TRBV27
J: TRBJ2-4
size: -

CDR3: CASSSHPTTGLDQPQHF
V: TRBV28
J: TRBJ1-5
size: -

CDR3: CASSPGTGVYNEQFF
V: TRBV6-5
J: TRBJ2-1
size: -

CDR3: CASSPGLAGTETQYF
V: TRBV13
J: TRBJ2-5
size: once

CDR3: CASSQSLGGHTIYF
V: TRBV6-6
J: TRBJ1-3
size: -

CDR3: CASSTQGPYEQYF
V: TRBV19
J: TRBJ2-7
size: once

CDR3: CASSDGSYGYTF
V: TRBV19
J: TRBJ1-2
size: -

CDR3: CASSARGSNPHEQFF
V: TRBV7-9
J: TRBJ2-1
size: -

CDR3: CASSEVGHPYEQYF
V: TRBV10-1
J: TRBJ2-7
size: once

CDR3: CATAVSNEQFF
V: TRBV6-5
J: TRBJ2-1
size: -

CDR3: CASSLRQVGVSYEQYF
V: TRBV5-1
J: TRBJ2-7
size: -

CDR3: CASSQSWDSDNEKLFF
V: TRBV4-2
J: TRBJ1-4
size: few

CDR3: CASSLVGTTGSGNTIYF
V: TRBV7-8
J: TRBJ1-3
size: -

CDR3: CASSYSGGQGNEQFF
V: TRBV6-5
J: TRBJ2-1
size: -

CDR3: CASSDFTYYEQYF
V: TRBV2
J: TRBJ2-7
size: -

CDR3: CASSIWSRLDYGYTF
V: TRBV19
J: TRBJ1-2
size: -

CDR3: CASSLVVDRGISTDTQYF
V: TRBV7-9
J: TRBJ2-3
size: -

CDR3: CASSQGLKRLADNEQFF
V: TRBV14
J: TRBJ2-1
size: -

CDR3: CASSVGGPSTDTQYF
V: TRBV2
J: TRBJ2-3
size: -

CDR3: CASSFAFRDRDYNEQFF
V: TRBV28
J: TRBJ2-1
size: -

CDR3: CSAALGIEMNTEAFF
V: TRBV29-1
J: TRBJ1-1
size: once

CDR3: CASSLEEGQSDTQYF
V: TRBV7-9
J: TRBJ2-3
size: -

CDR3: CASSPDSGNEQFF
V: TRBV7-9
J: TRBJ2-1
size: -